This TCR beta chain was sequenced during a study of technical replicates of blood from several donors. Libraries were prepared by immunoSEQ multiplex PCR; TCRdb keeps only in-frame clonotypes and omits some of them. The table includes over 75,000 clones, approximately 97% detected once. Germline lookup yields CDR1 KGHSH and CDR2 LQKENI. The CDR3 spans 13 residues. V was cut by 3 bases and J by 6 bases, with 11 bases left in between. The clonotype was recovered from a human donor in good health. The specimen was T cells isolated from PBMCs. V usage is TRBV18 and J usage is TRBJ1-1; no firm D call. This CDR3 is CASSPMRAAEAFF. The CDR3 region has the DNA TGTGCCAGCTCACCTATGAGGGCCGCTGAAGCTTTCTTT. Looking up the rest from reference TRBV18 and TRBJ1-1 gives the full variable domain: NAGVMQNPRHLVRRRGQEARLRCSPMKGHSHVYWYRQLPEEGLKFMVYLQKENIIDESGMPKERFSAEFPKEGPSILRIQQVVRGDSAAYFCASSPMRAAEAFFGQGTRLTVV.